Many counts were recorded for the clone carrying this T cell receptor (beta chain). The germline V and J ends were trimmed by 2 bases and 8 bases, with 7 bases remaining between them. The CDR3 loop spans 13 amino acids. Germline V CDR1 and CDR2: KGHSH, LQKENI. For TCRbeta, the library was prepared with unique molecular identifiers. TCRdb independently ran MiXCR on the PCR reads; one entry per CDR3 protein. The sample records hundreds of thousands of distinct CDR3 sequences, approximately 9.5% being singletons. The sample originates from a study of T-cell reconstitution after alpha-beta-depleted transplantation in children.

Specimen: PBMCs from the stem cell graft donor, collected from the stem cell graft. The rearrangement joins TRBV18 to TRBJ1-6; TRBD1 might be the D (5 bases). This TCR was sampled from a human donor who donated a stem cell graft to a child with acute lymphoblastic leukemia. The CDR3 coding sequence is TGTGCCAGCTCACCAGACAGAGATTCACCCCTCCACTTT. Encoded protein: CASSPDRDSPLHF.